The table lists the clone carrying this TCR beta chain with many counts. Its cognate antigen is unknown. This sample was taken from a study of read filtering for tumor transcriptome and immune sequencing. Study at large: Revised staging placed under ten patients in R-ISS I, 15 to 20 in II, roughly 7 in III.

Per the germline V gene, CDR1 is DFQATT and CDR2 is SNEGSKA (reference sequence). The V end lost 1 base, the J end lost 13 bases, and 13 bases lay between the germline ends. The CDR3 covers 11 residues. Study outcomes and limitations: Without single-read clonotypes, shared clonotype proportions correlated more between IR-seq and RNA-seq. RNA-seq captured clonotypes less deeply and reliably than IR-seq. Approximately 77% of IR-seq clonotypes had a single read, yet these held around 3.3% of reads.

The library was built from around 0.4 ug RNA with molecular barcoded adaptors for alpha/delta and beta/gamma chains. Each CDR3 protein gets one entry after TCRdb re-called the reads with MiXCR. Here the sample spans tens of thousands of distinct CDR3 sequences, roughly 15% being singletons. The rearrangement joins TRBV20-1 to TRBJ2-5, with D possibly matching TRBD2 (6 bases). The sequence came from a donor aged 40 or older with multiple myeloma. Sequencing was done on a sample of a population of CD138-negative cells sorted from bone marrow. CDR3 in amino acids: CSARGPGVGYF. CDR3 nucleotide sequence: TGCAGTGCTAGAGGGCCGGGAGTTGGGTACTTC.